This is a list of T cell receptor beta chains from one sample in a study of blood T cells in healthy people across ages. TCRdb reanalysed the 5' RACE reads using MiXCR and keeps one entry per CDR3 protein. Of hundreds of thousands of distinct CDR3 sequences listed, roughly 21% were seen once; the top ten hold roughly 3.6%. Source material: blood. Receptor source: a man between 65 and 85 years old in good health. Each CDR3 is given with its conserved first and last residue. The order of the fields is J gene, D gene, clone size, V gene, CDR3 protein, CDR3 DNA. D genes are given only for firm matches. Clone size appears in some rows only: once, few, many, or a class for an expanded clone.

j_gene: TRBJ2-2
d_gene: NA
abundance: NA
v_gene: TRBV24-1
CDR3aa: CATSDPRNTGELFF
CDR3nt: TGTGCCACCAGTGATCCTCGGAACACCGGGGAGCTGTTTTTT

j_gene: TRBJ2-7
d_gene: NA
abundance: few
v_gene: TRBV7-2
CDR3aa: CASSLSSELARPEQYF
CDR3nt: TGTGCCAGCAGCTTATCTTCGGAACTAGCACGACCCGAGCAGTACTTC

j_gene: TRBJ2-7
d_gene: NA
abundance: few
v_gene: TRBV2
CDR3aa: CASSDKVSGEQYF
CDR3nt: TGTGCCAGCAGCGATAAGGTCTCCGGCGAGCAGTACTTC

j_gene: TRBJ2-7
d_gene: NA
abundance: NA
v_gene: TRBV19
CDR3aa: CASSITGTSYEQYF
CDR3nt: TGTGCCAGTAGTATAACCGGGACCTCCTACGAGCAGTACTTC

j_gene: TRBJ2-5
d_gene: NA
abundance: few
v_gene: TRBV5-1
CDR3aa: CASSREGQETQYF
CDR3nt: TGCGCCAGCAGCCGCGAGGGCCAAGAGACCCAGTACTTC

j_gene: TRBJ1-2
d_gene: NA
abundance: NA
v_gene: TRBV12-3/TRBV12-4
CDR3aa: CASTGGALYGYTF
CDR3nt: TGTGCCAGCACGGGAGGGGCCCTCTATGGCTACACCTTC

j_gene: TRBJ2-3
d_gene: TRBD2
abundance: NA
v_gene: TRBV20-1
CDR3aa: CRARVDSGMGDTQYF
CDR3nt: TGCAGAGCTAGAGTCGATAGCGGGATGGGAGATACGCAGTATTTT

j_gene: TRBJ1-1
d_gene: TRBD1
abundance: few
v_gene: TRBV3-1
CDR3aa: CASSQDLRDSAIFRF
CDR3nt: TGTGCCAGCAGCCAAGATCTTCGGGACAGCGCTATTTTCCGATTT

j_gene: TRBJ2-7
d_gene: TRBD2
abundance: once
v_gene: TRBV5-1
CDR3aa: CASSLDSGSTNEQYF
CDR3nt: TGCGCCAGCAGCCTAGATAGCGGGAGTACCAACGAGCAGTACTTC

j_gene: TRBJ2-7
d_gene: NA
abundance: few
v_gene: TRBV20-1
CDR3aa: CSASPDSRGEQYF
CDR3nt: TGCAGTGCTAGCCCGGACAGCCGTGGGGAGCAGTACTTC

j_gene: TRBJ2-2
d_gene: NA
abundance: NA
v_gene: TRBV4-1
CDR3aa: CASSQDTAATGELFF
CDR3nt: TGCGCCAGCAGCCAAGATACAGCGGCTACCGGGGAGCTGTTTTTT

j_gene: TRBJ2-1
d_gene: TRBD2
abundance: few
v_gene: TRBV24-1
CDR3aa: CATSDGLAGVFEQFF
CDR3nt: TGTGCCACCAGTGATGGACTAGCGGGAGTATTTGAGCAGTTCTTC

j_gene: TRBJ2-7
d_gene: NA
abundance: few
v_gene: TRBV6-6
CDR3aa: CASSDPKEHYEQYF
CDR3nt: TGTGCCAGCAGTGACCCCAAGGAGCACTACGAGCAGTACTTC

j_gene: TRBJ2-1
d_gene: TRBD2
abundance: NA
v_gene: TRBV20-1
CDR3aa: CSASKASGTPEEQFF
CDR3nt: TGCAGTGCTAGCAAGGCTAGCGGGACCCCAGAGGAGCAGTTCTTC

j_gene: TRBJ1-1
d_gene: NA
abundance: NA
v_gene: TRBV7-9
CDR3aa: CVSSPGGGWNTEAFF
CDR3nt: TGTGTCAGCAGCCCGGGGGGGGGATGGAACACTGAAGCTTTCTTT

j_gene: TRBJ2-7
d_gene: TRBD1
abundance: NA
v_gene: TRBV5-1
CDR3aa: CASSLVVQGMDYEQYF
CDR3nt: TGCGCCAGCAGCTTGGTCGTACAGGGGATGGACTACGAGCAGTACTTC

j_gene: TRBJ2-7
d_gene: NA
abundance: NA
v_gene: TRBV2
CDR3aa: CASSERDYEQYF
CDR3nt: TGTGCCAGCAGTGAAAGGGACTACGAGCAGTACTTC

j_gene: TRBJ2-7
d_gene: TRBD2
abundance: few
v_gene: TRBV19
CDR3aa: CASSGLAPTYEQYF
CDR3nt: TGTGCCAGTAGTGGACTAGCGCCGACCTACGAGCAGTACTTC

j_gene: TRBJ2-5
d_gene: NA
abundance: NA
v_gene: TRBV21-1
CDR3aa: CASNCLGGEKETQYF
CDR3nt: TGTGCCAGCAACTGCCTAGGGGGCGAAAAAGAGACCCAGTACTTC

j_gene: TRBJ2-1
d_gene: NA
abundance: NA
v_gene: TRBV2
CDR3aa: CASSKSGSLYNEQFF
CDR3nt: TGTGCCAGCAGCAAGAGCGGGTCCCTATACAATGAGCAGTTCTTC

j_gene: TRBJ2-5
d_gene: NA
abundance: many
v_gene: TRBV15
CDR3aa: CATSRGQTKETQYF
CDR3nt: TGTGCCACCAGCAGAGGTCAGACGAAAGAGACCCAGTACTTC

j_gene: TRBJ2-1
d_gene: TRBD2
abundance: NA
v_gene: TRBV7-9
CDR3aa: CASSLGPAGPSNEQFF
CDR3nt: TGTGCCAGCAGCTTAGGCCCAGCGGGACCGTCCAATGAGCAGTTCTTC

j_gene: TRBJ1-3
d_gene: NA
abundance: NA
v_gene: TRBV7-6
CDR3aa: CASSANKNTIYF
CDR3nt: TGTGCCAGCAGCGCAAACAAAAACACCATATATTTT

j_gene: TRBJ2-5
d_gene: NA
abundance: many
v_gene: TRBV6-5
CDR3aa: CASYNEETQYF
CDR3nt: TGTGCCAGCTATAATGAAGAGACCCAGTACTTC

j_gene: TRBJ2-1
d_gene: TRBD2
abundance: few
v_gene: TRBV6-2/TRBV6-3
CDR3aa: CASKGGGLAGGGNEQFF
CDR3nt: TGTGCCAGCAAAGGAGGGGGACTAGCGGGAGGAGGGAATGAGCAGTTCTTC

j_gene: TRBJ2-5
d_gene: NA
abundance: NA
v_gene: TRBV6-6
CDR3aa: CASSYTSREQYF
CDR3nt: TGTGCCAGCAGTTACACCTCAAGGGAGCAGTACTTC

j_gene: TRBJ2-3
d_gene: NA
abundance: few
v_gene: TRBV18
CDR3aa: CASSHTGTGGTDTQYF
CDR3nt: TGTGCCAGCTCACACACCGGGACCGGGGGCACAGATACGCAGTATTTT

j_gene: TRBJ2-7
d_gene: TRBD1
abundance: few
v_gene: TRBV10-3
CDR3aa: CAIRTGEYEQYF
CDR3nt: TGTGCCATCAGGACAGGGGAATACGAGCAGTACTTC

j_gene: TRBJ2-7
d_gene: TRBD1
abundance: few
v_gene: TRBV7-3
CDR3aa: CASSMGQGLEQYF
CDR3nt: TGTGCCAGCAGCATGGGACAGGGCCTCGAGCAGTACTTC